This paragraph covers one TCR beta chain sequence. The sample belongs to a study of preoperative IRX-2 immunotherapy in early breast cancer. The method was immunoSEQ multiplex PCR; TCRdb's version includes in-frame clones alone and lacks a portion of them. The sample has approximately 24,000 clones, roughly four fifths seen once. Indicated treatment: preoperative locoregional IRX-2 cytokine immunotherapy. The sample here was lymph node tissue, taken after IRX-2 immunotherapy. This clonotype was sampled from a human donor with breast cancer.

This CDR3 is CASSLGTVYEQYF. The CDR3 region has the DNA TGTGCCAGCAGTTTAGGTACAGTGTACGAGCAGTACTTC. The chain links TRBV2 to TRBJ2-7; D unclear. V was clipped by 5 bases and J by 4 bases, with 12 bases between them. Germline V gives CDR1 SNHLY, CDR2 FYNNEI. This CDR3 comprises 13 residues. The whole variable domain, filled in from reference TRBV2 and TRBJ2-7, reads EPEVTQTPSHQVTQMGQEVILRCVPISNHLYFYWYRQILGQKVEFLVSFYNNEISEKSEIFDDQFSVERPDGSNFTLKIRSTKLEDSAMYFCASSLGTVYEQYFGPGTRLTVT.